A single sample is the source of the 3 T cell receptor beta chains below, sequenced in a study of early T cells in non-severe SARS-CoV-2 infection. TCRdb re-derived calls from the 5' RACE reads in MiXCR, one entry per CDR3 protein. The sample contains tens of thousands of distinct CDR3 sequences, more than 12% of which appear only once. Sequencing used whole blood. The receptor source for this set is an adult who was a healthcare worker with PCR-confirmed SARS-CoV-2 infection or an uninfected control (not recorded which).

This clonotype was recorded a few times. The J gene is TRBJ2-3, the V gene TRBV7-9, with unresolved D. V was shortened by 4 bases and J by 3 bases, with 14 bases between the two germline ends. The CDR3 covers 15 residues. Looked up from germline, CDR1 is SEHNR and CDR2 is FQNEAQ (reference sequence). In DNA form, the CDR3 reads TGTGCCAGCAGCTCCGCGACTTTAGGGACAGATACGCAGTATTTT. It translates to CASSSATLGTDTQYF.

This chain joins TRBV13 and TRBJ2-5; 7 bases line up with TRBD2. V shed 0 bases, J shed 4 bases, and the junction held 11 bases outside the gene matches. Per germline, CDR1 PRHDT and CDR2 FYEKMQ (reference sequence). CDR3 size: 17 residues. The CDR3 reads CASSLGPGLPDGETQYF. The CDR3 DNA sequence: TGTGCCAGCAGCTTAGGCCCGGGACTACCCGACGGAGAGACCCAGTACTTC.

This clonotype was observed a handful of times. The chain uses TRBV20-1 and TRBJ2-1, with 11 bases fitting TRBD2. The V and J ends lost 4 bases and 7 bases, in that order; junction bases with no gene match: 6. The CDR3 spans 14 residues. Looked up from germline, CDR1 is DFQATT and CDR2 is SNEGSKA (reference sequence). CDR3 coding DNA: TGCAGTGCTATACCGGGACTAGCGGATAATGAGCAGTTCTTC. Residues: CSAIPGLADNEQFF.